The source of this T cell receptor beta chain is a study of blood T cell repertoires in COVID-19. Study in general: Samples representing acute and convalescent COVID-19 were sourced from the United States, Italy and Spain.

Methods used by the authors: Estimation of nucleated cell counts relied on the amplification of reference gene primers. Here immunoSEQ multiplex PCR was the method, and the copy in TCRdb shows in-frame clones only, minus some. Clone size and V and J calls were adopted from that table, with D and trimming inferred from the DNA. Here the sample spans some 220,000 clones, 80% to 85% being singletons. Germline assignment: CDR1 SGDLS and CDR2 YYNGEE. The V segment lost 3 bases and the J segment 4 bases; nucleotides outside the gene matches: 16. CDR3 size: 20 residues. The receptor comes from a woman aged 55-69 years with acute or convalescent COVID-19. The sample comprised peripheral blood. The V call is TRBV9, the J call TRBJ2-3, with 14 bases fitting TRBD2. CDR3 sequence: CASSAPGGTSGGPTSDTQYF. In DNA form, the CDR3 reads TGTGCCAGCAGCGCCCCCGGGGGGACTAGCGGGGGACCTACCTCAGATACGCAGTATTTT. The full variable domain, rest sourced from reference TRBV9 and TRBJ2-3, is DSGVTQTPKHLITATGQRVTLRCSPRSGDLSVYWYQQSLDQGLQFLIQYYNGEERAKGNILERFSAQQFPDLHSELNLSSLELGDSALYFCASSAPGGTSGGPTSDTQYFGPGTRLTVL.